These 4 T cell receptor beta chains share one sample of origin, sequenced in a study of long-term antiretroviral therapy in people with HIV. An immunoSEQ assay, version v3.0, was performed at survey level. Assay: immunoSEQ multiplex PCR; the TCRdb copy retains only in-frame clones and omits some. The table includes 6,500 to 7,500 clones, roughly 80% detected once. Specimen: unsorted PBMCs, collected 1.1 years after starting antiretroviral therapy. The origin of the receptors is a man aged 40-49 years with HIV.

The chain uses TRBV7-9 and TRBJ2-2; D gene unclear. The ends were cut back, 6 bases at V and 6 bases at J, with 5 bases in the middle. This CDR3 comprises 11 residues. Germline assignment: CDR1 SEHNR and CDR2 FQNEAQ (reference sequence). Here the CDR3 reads CASSNAGELFF. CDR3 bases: TGTGCCAGCAGTAATGCCGGGGAGCTGTTTTTT.

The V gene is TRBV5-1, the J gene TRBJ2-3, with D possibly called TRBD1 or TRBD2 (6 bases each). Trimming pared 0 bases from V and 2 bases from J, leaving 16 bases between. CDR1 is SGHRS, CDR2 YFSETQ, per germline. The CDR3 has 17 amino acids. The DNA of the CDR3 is TGCGCCAGCAGCTTGGCCGGGGGCGGAATGGACACAGATACGCAGTATTTT. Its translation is CASSLAGGGMDTDTQYF.

CDR3 sequence reads: CASGSLDGRSEQYF. In DNA, the CDR3 is TGTGCTAGTGGTTCCCTGGACGGCAGATCGGAACAGTACTTC. This chain links TRBV12-5 with TRBJ2-7; D uncertain. Trimming left V 4 bases short and J 10 bases short, with 20 bases between. The germline gives CDR1 LGHNT, CDR2 FRNRAP. The CDR3 runs to 14 residues.

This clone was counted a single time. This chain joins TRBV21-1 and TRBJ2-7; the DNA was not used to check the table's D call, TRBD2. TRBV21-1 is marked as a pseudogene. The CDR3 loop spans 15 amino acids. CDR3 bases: TGTGCCAGCAGCACTCACCGGACTAGAGTCAATGAGCAGTACTTC. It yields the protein CASSTHRTRVNEQYF.